This T cell receptor (beta chain) was observed in a study of blood T cell repertoires in COVID-19. Background on the study: Material from acute and convalescent COVID-19 was sourced from the United States, Italy and Spain. PBMCs, B-cell-depleted T cells, or T cells were the source of the cDNA or gDNA that made up the material.

The V end was cut by 6 bases, the J end by 5 bases, with 17 bases between. This CDR3 contains 14 residues. CDR1 is SGHVS, CDR2 FQNEAQ, per germline. Per the original methods: Nucleated cell counts were estimated from reference gene primer amplification. Repertoires were generated with immunoSEQ multiplex PCR, while TCRdb's copy carries only in-frame clones and drops some. That table is the source of V, J and clone size, and D and trimming were worked out from the DNA. Here the sample spans about 110,000 clones, more than 75% being singletons. Sample: peripheral blood. This chain uses TRBV7-8 with TRBJ2-7; maybe TRBD1 (5 bases). The sequence derives from a woman in her thirties or forties with acute or convalescent COVID-19. CDR3 loop: CASRPDSQPHEQYF. CDR3 in DNA: TGTGCCAGCAGGCCTGACAGTCAGCCCCACGAGCAGTACTTC. Variable domain in full (rest from reference TRBV7-8 and TRBJ2-7): GAGVSQSPRYKVAKRGQDVALRCDPISGHVSLFWYQQALGQGPEFLTYFQNEAQLDKSGLPSDRFFAERPEGSVSTLKIQRTQQEDSAVYLCASRPDSQPHEQYFGPGTRLTVT.